A selection of T cell receptor beta chains follows, all from one sample in a study of beta chain features in type 1 diabetes. The table came from immunoSEQ multiplex PCR; TCRdb's copy has only in-frame clones and leaves some out. The data hold roughly 260,000 clones, with about a tenth observed a single time. Sequences were obtained from naive CD4+ T cells from blood. The receptors were sampled from a man aged 25-45 years with type 1 diabetes. The CDR3 runs from the conserved cysteine through the conserved F or W. A D gene is named only where the DNA matches it firmly. Where a row states a size, it is once, few, many or the class of an expanded clone; other rows omit it.

>TRBJ2-2|NA|TRBV5-1|NA|15
TGCGCCAGCAGCTCAAGTTTGGCTTCCACCGGGGAGCTGTTTTTT
CASSSSLASTGELFF
>TRBJ2-7|NA|TRBV5-1|NA|11
TGCGCCAGCAGCTCCGGGGACGAGCAGTACTTC
CASSSGDEQYF
>TRBJ2-1|NA|TRBV6-5|NA|14
TGTGCCAGCAGTTACTCGGCCTACCGAGGCGGGCAGTTCTTC
CASSYSAYRGGQFF
>TRBJ2-5|few|TRBV5-1|TRBD1|15
TGCGCCAGCAGCGACGACAGGGTGCAGCGGGAGACCCAGTACTTC
CASSDDRVQRETQYF
>TRBJ2-7|few|TRBV18|NA|13
TGTGCCAGCTCACCAGGGGCCACCTACGAGCAGTACTTC
CASSPGATYEQYF
>TRBJ1-1|few|TRBV29-1|TRBD1|13
TGCAGCGTGGGACAGGGAAGGAACACTGAAGCTTTCTTT
CSVGQGRNTEAFF
>TRBJ2-1|few|TRBV9|TRBD1|15
TGTGCCAGCAGCCCCGACAGGGTCTCCTACAATGAGCAGTTCTTC
CASSPDRVSYNEQFF
>TRBJ2-1|NA|TRBV29-1|TRBD1|14
TGCAGCGCCCGCCGGACAGGGGGGAGGAATGAGCAGTTCTTC
CSARRTGGRNEQFF
>TRBJ2-7|few|TRBV6-5|TRBD2|14
TGTGCCAGCAGTTCTTCTAGCGGCCCCTACGAGCAGTACTTC
CASSSSSGPYEQYF
>TRBJ2-2|NA|TRBV4-1|NA|14
TGCGCCAGCAGCCAGGTACAGTCGGCCGGGGAGCTGTTTTTT
CASSQVQSAGELFF